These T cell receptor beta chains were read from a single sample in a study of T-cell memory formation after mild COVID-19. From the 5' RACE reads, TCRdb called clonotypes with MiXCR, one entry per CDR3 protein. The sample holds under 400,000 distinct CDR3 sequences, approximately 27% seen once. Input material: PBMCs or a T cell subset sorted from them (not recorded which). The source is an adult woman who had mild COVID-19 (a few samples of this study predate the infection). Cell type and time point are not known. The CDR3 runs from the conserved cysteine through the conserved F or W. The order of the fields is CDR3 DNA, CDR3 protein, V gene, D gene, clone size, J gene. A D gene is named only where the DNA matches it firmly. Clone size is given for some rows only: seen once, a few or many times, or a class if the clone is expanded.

cdr3_nt: TGTGCCAGCAGGCGGAGCGGGAGGGCTGACTACGAGCAGTACTTC; cdr3_aa: CASRRSGRADYEQYF; v_call: TRBV5-6; d_call: TRBD2; clone_size: few; j_call: TRBJ2-7
cdr3_nt: TGTTCCAGCAGCCCGTCAGCAAACCCCGATATGCCCCAGCATTTT; cdr3_aa: CSSSPSANPDMPQHF; v_call: TRBV9; d_call: .; clone_size: .; j_call: TRBJ1-5
cdr3_nt: TGTGCCAGCACTTCGACGGCGAAGTCCTATGGCTACACCTTC; cdr3_aa: CASTSTAKSYGYTF; v_call: TRBV6-5; d_call: .; clone_size: once; j_call: TRBJ1-2
cdr3_nt: TGTGCCATCAGTGGCCCGGGACAGGGAAGCTCCTACGAGCAGTACTTC; cdr3_aa: CAISGPGQGSSYEQYF; v_call: TRBV10-3; d_call: TRBD1; clone_size: few; j_call: TRBJ2-7
cdr3_nt: TGTGCCAGCAGTCCCAACCCGGGTGGTCAGCCCCAGCATTTT; cdr3_aa: CASSPNPGGQPQHF; v_call: TRBV12-3/TRBV12-4; d_call: .; clone_size: .; j_call: TRBJ1-5
cdr3_nt: TGTGCCAGCAGGAGGCGGGGGAGCTCCTACGAGCAGTACTTC; cdr3_aa: CASRRRGSSYEQYF; v_call: TRBV6-5; d_call: TRBD2; clone_size: few; j_call: TRBJ2-7
cdr3_nt: TGTGCCAGCAGCTCCCGTCCGGGACAGGGGAACACTGAAGCTTTCTTT; cdr3_aa: CASSSRPGQGNTEAFF; v_call: TRBV7-2; d_call: TRBD1; clone_size: .; j_call: TRBJ1-1
cdr3_nt: TGTGCCAGCAGCCGCTATGGGGGGGACCAAGAGACCCAGTACTTC; cdr3_aa: CASSRYGGDQETQYF; v_call: TRBV3-1; d_call: TRBD2; clone_size: few; j_call: TRBJ2-5
cdr3_nt: TGTGCCAGCAGCTCAGGGAGATCTGGAAACACCATATATTTT; cdr3_aa: CASSSGRSGNTIYF; v_call: TRBV12-3/TRBV12-4; d_call: .; clone_size: .; j_call: TRBJ1-3
cdr3_nt: TGTGCCAGCAGCTTTACCGGGACCGAAGCCTACGAGCAGTACTTC; cdr3_aa: CASSFTGTEAYEQYF; v_call: TRBV5-5; d_call: .; clone_size: many; j_call: TRBJ2-7
cdr3_nt: TGTGCCAGCAGTCCCCCGGGACTAGCTCGTGAGACCCAGTACTTC; cdr3_aa: CASSPPGLARETQYF; v_call: TRBV7-6; d_call: TRBD2; clone_size: few; j_call: TRBJ2-5
cdr3_nt: TGCAGTGCTAGGCTCGGGACGAACACTGAAGCTTTCTTT; cdr3_aa: CSARLGTNTEAFF; v_call: TRBV20-1; d_call: .; clone_size: .; j_call: TRBJ1-1
cdr3_nt: TGTGCCAGCAGTGAGGACGGGGGGGACACCGGGGAGCTGTTTTTT; cdr3_aa: CASSEDGGDTGELFF; v_call: TRBV6-4; d_call: TRBD2; clone_size: .; j_call: TRBJ2-2
cdr3_nt: TGTGCCAGCAGCTCACCCGGGTCCTACTCCTACGCGCAGTACTTC; cdr3_aa: CASSSPGSYSYAQYF; v_call: TRBV7-2; d_call: .; clone_size: few; j_call: TRBJ2-7